One and the same sample provided the 13 T cell receptor beta chains below, sequenced in a study of regulatory T cells in long-lasting Graves disease. As to time point: newly diagnosed GD, antithyroid drugs for less than 3 months. RNA from PBMCs was the source of the TCR library. Arm-PCR of CDR3 regions and iRepertoire HTBI primers were used to build TCR beta libraries. TCRdb reprocessed the multiplex PCR reads via MiXCR and lists one record per CDR3 protein. The sample carries some 410,000 distinct CDR3 sequences, 16% recorded once. The same data also contributed to another study, on T cells in Graves' hyperthyroidism and ophthalmopathy.

Sequenced here: peripheral blood mononuclear cells (PBMCs), sampled at new diagnosis, from a patient treated with antithyroid drugs. All receptors come from a woman in her 30s with Graves disease.

The J gene is TRBJ2-5, the V gene TRBV4-2; tentative D call: TRBD1 (5 bases). Germline CDR1 is LGHNA and CDR2 is YNFKEQ. The CDR3 loop spans 16 amino acids. Trimming removed 0 bases at V and 2 bases at J, with 13 bases between. This chain's CDR3 is CASSQDLRALQETQYF. CDR3 DNA sequence: TGTGCCAGCAGCCAAGATCTCAGGGCCCTTCAAGAGACCCAGTACTTC.

To note about this clonotype: This could be a read error, since a much larger clone is one nucleotide away. V usage is TRBV5-5 and J usage is TRBJ2-7, with no clear D. CDR1 is SGHKS and CDR2 is YYEKEE in the germline V gene (reference sequence). This CDR3 spans 12 amino acids. Here the CDR3 reads CASSLDDGEQYF. The CDR3 DNA reads TGCGCCAGCAGCTTGGACGATGGGGAGCAGTACTTC.

This clonotype was counted at least ten times. This rearrangement joins TRBV27 to TRBJ1-1, with D perhaps TRBD1 (5 bases). V gave up 6 bases and J gave up 3 bases, with 14 bases separating them. This CDR3 is 14 amino acids long. Per the germline V gene, CDR1 is MNHEY and CDR2 is SMNVEV (reference sequence). CDR3 DNA: TGTGCCAGCAGACAGGACGGGGAGTACACTGAAGCTTTCTTT. This sequence encodes CASRQDGEYTEAFF.

This clonotype came up many times. The chain is built from TRBV28 and TRBJ2-1; tentatively, D is TRBD1 (6 bases). Germline loops: CDR1 MDHEN, CDR2 SYDVKM. V dropped 7 bases and J dropped 10 bases, with 17 bases sitting between them. CDR3 length: 13 residues. CDR3 loop: CASKIRLDREQFF. The CDR3 bases are TGTGCCAGCAAGATACGCCTAGACAGGGAGCAGTTCTTC.

There are many counts of this clonotype. V is TRBV30 and J is TRBJ1-4; D possibly corresponds to TRBD1 (6 bases). Germline V gives CDR1 GTSNPN, CDR2 SVGIG (reference sequence). Trimming removed 3 bases from V and 7 bases from J, with 12 bases in between. The CDR3 has 13 residues. The CDR3 DNA reads as TGTGCCTGGAGCGGGGGCCCAAGTGAAAAACTGTTTTTT. Its protein is CAWSGGPSEKLFF.

This clonotype occurred many times. This chain links TRBV7-8 with TRBJ2-3; 10 bases line up with TRBD2. Looked up from germline, CDR1 is SGHVS and CDR2 is FQNEAQ. Germline trimming cut 5 bases from V and 2 bases from J; bases unmatched to any gene: 7. This CDR3 spans 16 amino acids. CDR3 in amino acids: CASSRRTSGNTDTQYF. As DNA, the CDR3 is TGTGCCAGCAGCCGCCGGACTAGCGGAAACACAGATACGCAGTATTTT.

This clonotype was picked up a small number of times. The chain has TRBV6-1 and TRBJ2-1, with a possible D match to TRBD2 (5 bases). Deletions cut 10 bases from V and 4 bases from J, with 17 bases between. Germline CDR1 is MNHNS and CDR2 is SASEGT. The length of the CDR3 is 14 residues. Written as DNA, the CDR3 is TGTGCCACCTTCAGCGGAGATGGTTACAATGAGCAGTTCTTC. This translates into CATFSGDGYNEQFF.

At least ten counts were recorded for this clonotype. The chain links TRBV18 to TRBJ2-7; TRBD2 agrees at 7 bases. Unmatched junction bases numbered 8, after V lost 6 bases and J lost 0 bases. Looked up from germline, CDR1 is KGHSH and CDR2 is LQKENI. This CDR3 has 15 amino acids. The CDR3 loop reads CASSPRGGSSYEQYF. CDR3 sequence (DNA): TGTGCCAGCTCGCCGAGAGGCGGGAGCTCCTACGAGCAGTACTTC.

This clonotype was seen ten or more times. The chain carries TRBV10-3 and TRBJ2-7; 10 bases fit TRBD2. This CDR3 comprises 13 residues. Germline CDR1 is ENHRY and CDR2 is SYGVKD. The V and J ends lost 9 bases and 7 bases, in that order; junction bases with no gene match: 9. The CDR3 protein is CAIGLAGASEQYF. CDR3 coding DNA: TGTGCCATTGGGCTAGCGGGAGCCTCTGAGCAGTACTTC.

The chain uses TRBV5-4 and TRBJ1-2, with D unresolved. Trimming cost V 5 bases and J 4 bases, with 9 bases left between them. Per germline, CDR1 SGHNT and CDR2 YYREEE (reference sequence). The CDR3 loop spans 12 amino acids. CDR3 sequence (DNA): TGTGCCAGCAGTTATGACGTCTATGGCTACACCTTC. This translates into CASSYDVYGYTF.

There are many counts of this clonotype. This chain links TRBV29-1 with TRBJ1-2, with a tentative D call TRBD1 (6 bases). Germline loops: CDR1 SQVTM, CDR2 ANQGSEA. V lost 7 bases, J lost 7 bases, and 13 bases lay in between. This CDR3 region has 11 residues. For the CDR3, the DNA is TGCAGCGCCGTGGCAGGGGTTGGCTACACCTTC. Protein: CSAVAGVGYTF.

This clonotype was counted a single time. A read error is possible here, since a much larger clone lies one base away. The CDR3, as DNA: TGTGCCAGCAGTTTAGGGGCCACCGGATTCCACGTGCAGTACTTC. Translated: CASSLGATGFHVQYF. The chain uses TRBV12-3 or TRBV12-4 and TRBJ2-7; D unresolved. V was pared by 1 base and J by 9 bases, with 19 bases between. The CDR3 has 15 residues.

The sample holds a few counts of this clonotype. The chain links TRBV28 to TRBJ2-2; a weak D match, TRBD2 (5 bases). Trimming removed 2 bases from V and 7 bases from J, with 8 bases in between. The germline gives CDR1 MDHEN, CDR2 SYDVKM. The CDR3 loop spans 13 amino acids. This chain's CDR3 is CASSLVGSGELFF. The CDR3 coding sequence is TGTGCCAGCAGTTTAGTGGGGAGCGGGGAGCTGTTTTTT.